A selection of T cell receptor beta chains follows, all from one sample in a study of T cell responses to AZD1222 COVID-19 vaccine. Assay: immunoSEQ multiplex PCR; the TCRdb copy retains only in-frame clones and omits some. The sample records 90,000 to 95,000 clones, 70% to 90% being singletons. Source: peripheral blood, taken on day 0 of AZD1222 vaccination. The source is an adult in good health. CDR3s include the opening cysteine and the closing phenylalanine or tryptophan. A D gene is named only where the DNA matches it firmly. Size is stated for part of the rows, as once, few or many counts, or as a class when the clone is expanded.

TRBJ1-1 TRBV3-1/TRBV3-2 - - CASSSLGEAFF TGTGCCAGCAGCTCACTTGGTGAAGCTTTCTTT
TRBJ1-4 TRBV7-9 - - CASSLGHWGDEKLFF TGTGCCAGCAGCTTGGGGCACTGGGGAGACGAAAAACTGTTTTTT
TRBJ2-1 TRBV11-2 TRBD2 - CASSLREGFNEQFF TGTGCCAGCAGCTTGCGGGAGGGCTTCAATGAGCAGTTCTTC
TRBJ1-1 TRBV25-1 TRBD1 - CASSAGGNAEAFF TGTGCCAGCAGTGCAGGGGGGAACGCTGAAGCTTTCTTT
TRBJ1-4 TRBV2 TRBD1 few CASVLTGTGRATNEKLFF TGTGCCAGCGTACTAACCGGGACAGGGAGAGCGACTAATGAAAAACTGTTTTTT
TRBJ1-4 TRBV6-5 - - CASSRVQTNEKLFF TGTGCCAGCAGTCGGGTGCAGACTAATGAAAAACTGTTTTTT
TRBJ2-5 TRBV27 - - CASSLEGLGTQYF TGTGCCAGCAGTTTAGAAGGGCTCGGGACCCAGTACTTC
TRBJ2-7 TRBV12-3/TRBV12-4 - - CASSFSPSYEQYF TGTGCCAGCAGTTTTTCCCCCAGTTACGAGCAGTACTTC
TRBJ2-5 TRBV4-1 TRBD1 - CASSLGTGGRETQYF TGCGCCAGCAGCCTGGGGACAGGGGGACGAGAGACCCAGTACTTC
TRBJ2-2 TRBV5-1 - - CASSLNTGELFF TGCGCCAGCAGCCTCAACACCGGGGAGCTGTTTTTT
TRBJ1-1 TRBV4-1 - - CASSQVRGYTEAFF TGCGCCAGCAGCCAAGTTCGAGGGTACACTGAAGCTTTCTTT
TRBJ2-7 TRBV10-3 TRBD1 - CAVSLRDRAREAYEQYF TGTGCCGTCAGCCTCCGGGACAGGGCCCGTGAGGCCTACGAGCAGTACTTC
TRBJ2-7 TRBV5-5 - few CASSLSGIGIGEQYF TGTGCCAGCAGCTTATCTGGGATTGGGATCGGCGAGCAGTACTTC
TRBJ1-4 TRBV27 - - CASSPEGRGYEKLFF TGTGCCAGCAGTCCAGAGGGTCGCGGGTATGAAAAACTGTTTTTT
TRBJ2-1 TRBV9 TRBD2 - CASSVSLAGGEQFF TGTGCCAGCAGCGTGTCCCTAGCGGGGGGTGAGCAGTTCTTC
TRBJ1-2 TRBV6-2/TRBV6-3 TRBD1 few CASSSQGVTNYGYTF TGTGCCAGCAGTTCGCAGGGGGTAACTAACTATGGCTACACCTTC
TRBJ2-1 TRBV7-2 TRBD2 - CASSFGLAGEGEQFF TGTGCCAGCAGCTTCGGACTAGCGGGAGAGGGTGAGCAGTTCTTC
TRBJ1-1 TRBV5-6 - once CASSRETEAFF TGTGCCAGCAGCCGCGAGACTGAAGCTTTCTTT
TRBJ2-5 TRBV18 - - CASSPRLVIGQETQYF TGTGCCAGCTCACCTCGGTTGGTAATTGGGCAAGAGACCCAGTACTTC
TRBJ1-5 TRBV18 TRBD1 once CASSLGQGNQPQHF TGTGCCAGCTCCCTCGGACAGGGCAATCAGCCCCAGCATTTT
TRBJ1-5 TRBV24-1 - - CATSEGTYQPQHF TGTGCCACCAGTGAGGGGACTTATCAGCCCCAGCATTTT
TRBJ2-7 TRBV10-2 - few CASSEADIYEQYF TGCGCCAGCAGTGAGGCGGACATCTACGAGCAGTACTTC
TRBJ2-2 TRBV11-2 TRBD2 - CASSPSTSGSLRTGELFF TGTGCCAGCTCCCCGTCGACTAGCGGGAGCCTCAGGACCGGGGAGCTGTTTTTT
TRBJ2-2 TRBV5-1 - - CASRGGTTNTGELFF TGCGCCAGCAGGGGAGGTACTACCAACACCGGGGAGCTGTTTTTT
TRBJ1-4 TRBV9 - - CASSVEGATNEKLFF TGTGCCAGCAGCGTAGAAGGCGCAACTAATGAAAAACTGTTTTTT
TRBJ1-1 TRBV18 - - CASSPIEVSAFF TGTGCCAGCTCACCAATCGAGGTGTCGGCTTTCTTT
TRBJ1-2 TRBV6-1 - - CASSERNYGYTF TGTGCCAGCAGTGAGCGGAACTATGGCTACACCTTC
TRBJ1-1 TRBV3-1/TRBV3-2 TRBD1 - CASSMTGVAFF TGTGCCAGCAGCATGACAGGGGTAGCTTTCTTT
TRBJ2-7 TRBV5-4 - - CASSLGGGTSPGEQYF TGTGCCAGCAGCTTGGGAGGCGGGACCTCTCCGGGGGAGCAGTACTTC
TRBJ1-1 TRBV3-1/TRBV3-2 - - CASSPSDSNTEAFF TGTGCCAGCAGCCCTTCGGACAGCAACACTGAAGCTTTCTTT
TRBJ2-1 TRBV2 - once CASTRGGEQFF TGTGCCAGCACTAGGGGGGGTGAGCAGTTCTTC
TRBJ2-5 TRBV24-1 - - CATSDPGTSRETQYF TGTGCCACCAGTGATCCCGGGACATCAAGGGAGACCCAGTACTTC
TRBJ1-1 TRBV7-2 TRBD1 - CASSLADRGFPEAFF TGTGCCAGCAGCTTGGCCGACAGGGGGTTTCCTGAAGCTTTCTTT
TRBJ1-5 TRBV7-2 TRBD1 - CASSSTGNSNQPQHF TGTGCCAGCAGCTCGACAGGGAATAGCAATCAGCCCCAGCATTTT
TRBJ2-3 TRBV28 TRBD1 - CASSSPPGQGADTQYF TGTGCCAGCAGTTCACCACCCGGACAGGGGGCAGATACGCAGTATTTT
TRBJ1-5 TRBV19 - once CASVGGTYYSNQPQHF TGTGCCAGTGTCGGGGGGACCTATTATAGCAATCAGCCCCAGCATTTT
TRBJ1-5 TRBV5-4 - - CASSWDTNQPQHF TGTGCCAGCAGCTGGGACACCAATCAGCCCCAGCATTTT
TRBJ2-7 TRBV9 - - CASSVEPVSSYEQYF TGTGCCAGCAGCGTAGAACCAGTTAGCTCCTACGAGCAGTACTTC
TRBJ2-1 TRBV7-9 TRBD1 - CASSLTGVDEQFF TGTGCCAGCAGCCTTACAGGGGTCGATGAGCAGTTCTTC
TRBJ1-2 TRBV12-2 - - CASRLTPTPPYGYTF TGTGCAAGTCGCTTAACACCAACGCCTCCCTATGGCTACACCTTC
TRBJ2-5 TRBV7-2 - - CASSLARTETQYF TGTGCCAGCAGCTTAGCGAGGACGGAGACCCAGTACTTC